One and the same sample provided the 28 T cell receptor beta chains below, sequenced in a study of tumor-infiltrating lymphocytes in primary liver carcinoma. Production of TCR beta cDNA used around 0.45 ug total RNA together with a constant-region primer. Three-round nested multiplex PCR performed with slightly modified ARM-PCR produced the TCR beta libraries. Rounds one and two of PCR, each of around 9 cycles, were primed with TRBV1-TRBV30 forward primers and a C-beta reverse primer. One entry per CDR3 protein results from TCRdb running MiXCR on the multiplex PCR reads. The sample carries approximately 330,000 distinct CDR3 sequences, 65% recorded once. The authors took blood RNA from unsorted whole blood and also extracted germline DNA. Sequencing was carried out using peripheral blood. These receptors were obtained from a man aged 35 to 55 with primary liver carcinoma and hepatitis B virus infection.

In its sample, this clonotype was seen once. One base away lies a much larger clone, so this may be a sequencing read error. This chain uses TRBV10-2 with TRBJ2-1; D not resolved. The CDR3 consists of 11 residues. V dropped 4 bases and J dropped 9 bases, with 7 bases sitting between them. The germline V gene has CDR1 WSHSY and CDR2 SAAADI. Here the CDR3 DNA reads TGCGCCAGCAGTGGAGTGGGTGAGCAGTTCTTC. It is translated as CASSGVGEQFF.

Comment on this clonotype: One end of the junction is discordant with germline, which a read error may explain. V and J are TRBV7-8 and TRBJ2-7, with TRBD2 identical over 9 bases. The germline gives CDR1 SGHVS, CDR2 FQNEAQ. This CDR3 has 15 amino acids. CDR3 sequence (DNA): TGTACCAGCAGCTTAGCAGTAGCGGGAGTCTACGAGCAGTACTTC. It translates to CTSSLAVAGVYEQYF.

On this clonotype: The junction differs from germline at one of its ends, possibly a read error. The chain carries TRBV10-3 and TRBJ2-1; 14 bases map to TRBD2. Germline V CDR1 and CDR2: ENHRY, SYGVKD. The CDR3 spans 19 residues. The CDR3 DNA follows: TGTGACATCAGTATGACGGGACTAGCGGGAGCGGGATCCTACAGTGAGCAGTTCTTC. This sequence encodes CDISMTGLAGAGSYSEQFF.

V and J are TRBV6-5 and TRBJ2-7; the D gene is possibly TRBD2 (5 bases). The germline CDR1 and CDR2 sequences are MNHEY and SVGAGI. Trimming stripped 1 base from V and 7 bases from J, with 20 bases between. This CDR3 has 16 amino acids. The CDR3 bases are TGTGCCAGCAGTTACTTCGGCAGTTTGGGCTCGGGGGAGCAGTACTTC. It yields the protein CASSYFGSLGSGEQYF.

On this clonotype: With a much larger clone just one base away, this may be a read error. The CDR3 nucleotides read TGTGCCAGCAGGCCGGGACAGGGGGCGCAGGATCAGCCCCAGCATTTT. Translation: CASRPGQGAQDQPQHF. The chain joins TRBV6-6 to TRBJ1-5; TRBD1 matches at 12 bases. Germline V gene sequence: CDR1 MNHNY, CDR2 SVGAGI (reference sequence). This CDR3 contains 16 residues. Losses at the gene ends were 6 bases for V and 5 bases for J; bases not matched to a gene: 8.

To note about this clonotype: A single base separates this from a much larger clone, so it may be a read error. V and J are TRBV7-9 and TRBJ2-3; D perhaps matches TRBD1 (5 bases). CDR1 and CDR2 from the germline V gene are SEHNR and FQNEAQ (reference sequence). The CDR3 totals 16 residues. V was cut by 3 bases and J by 0 bases, with 13 bases left in between. The CDR3 protein is CASSFWAGFSTDTQYF. CDR3 sequence (DNA): TGTGCCAGCAGCTTTTGGGCAGGGTTTAGCACAGATACGCAGTATTTT.

This clonotype turned up a few times. The chain combines TRBV5-1 with TRBJ2-5; D not resolved. There are 14 residues in the CDR3. Germline V CDR1 and CDR2: SGHRS, YFSETQ. V gave up 4 bases and J gave up 5 bases, with 15 bases separating them. CDR3: CASSGRHSSETQYF. The CDR3 coding sequence is TGCGCCAGCAGCGGGCGACACAGTAGTGAGACCCAGTACTTC.

Remarks on this clonotype: A junction boundary mismatches the germline segment, possibly from a read error. This rearrangement joins TRBV11-2 to TRBJ2-1, with 11 nucleotides matching TRBD2. Germline V CDR1 and CDR2: SGHAT, FQNNGV. The CDR3 contains 16 residues. DNA of the CDR3: TGTGCCAGCAGCGTACAAACTAGCGGGAGCCTGCGAGAGCGGTTCTTC. Its translation is CASSVQTSGSLRERFF. Based on the CDR3 plus reference TRBV11-2 and TRBJ2-1, the full variable domain is EAGVAQSPRYKIIEKRQSVAFWCNPISGHATLYWYQQILGQGPKLLIQFQNNGVVDDSQLPKDRFSAERLKGVDSTLKIQPAKLEDSAVYLCASSVQTSGSLRERFFGPGTRLTVL.

This clonotype was recorded once. The CDR3 ends on some other residue instead of the conserved phenylalanine or tryptophan, so this is likely a read error. The rearrangement links TRBV11-2 to TRBJ2-1, with 9 bases lining up with TRBD2. This CDR3 is built from 17 residues. The V segment lost 1 base and the J segment 5 bases; nucleotides outside the gene matches: 9. Germline V CDR1 and CDR2: SGHAT, FQNNGV. CDR3 DNA: TGTGCCAGCAGCTTAGGGTCTCTAGCGGGATCACACAATGAGCAGTTCATC. Translated: CASSLGSLAGSHNEQFI.

In this sample, this clonotype turned up many times. V gene TRBV12-5 combines with J gene TRBJ2-1; D is tentatively TRBD1 or TRBD2 (5 bases each). CDR1 is LGHNT, CDR2 FRNRAP, per germline. Trimming cost V 1 base and J 1 base, with 8 bases left between them. The CDR3 has 15 residues. The CDR3 DNA is TGTGCTAGTGGTTTGGCGGGGCCTTCCTACAATGAGCAGTTCTTC. As protein: CASGLAGPSYNEQFF.

As for this clonotype: A junction boundary mismatches the germline segment, possibly from a read error. The chain links TRBV11-2 to TRBJ1-1, with a tentative D call TRBD1 (6 bases). Germline V gene sequence: CDR1 SGHAT, CDR2 FQNNGV. This CDR3 region has 16 residues. CDR3 protein: CASSLAYRVTGTEAFF. CDR3 coding DNA: TGCGCGAGCAGCTTAGCCTACAGGGTGACGGGAACTGAAGCTTTCTTT.

On this clonotype: A much larger clone lies a single base off, so this may be a read error. This rearrangement joins TRBV6-5 to TRBJ2-7, with D uncertain. Germline CDR1 MNHEY, CDR2 SVGAGI. The CDR3 covers 15 residues. CDR3 region: CDSSRSGLGSYEQYF. The CDR3 nucleotides are TGTGACAGCAGTCGGTCCGGGCTTGGGTCCTACGAGCAGTACTTC.

As for this clonotype: The conserved closing phenylalanine or tryptophan is absent in this CDR3, likely reflecting a read error. The chain recombines TRBV10-3 with TRBJ2-7; D is ambiguous. The germline V gene encodes CDR1 ENHRY and CDR2 SYGVKD. The CDR3 is 17 amino acids. For the CDR3, the DNA is TGTACCATCAGTGCCGGCTGGCGCGATGAGGTGGCCTACGAGCAGTACATC. Translating gives CTISAGWRDEVAYEQYI.

With regard to this clonotype: This may be a read error: a much more frequent sequence differs by one nucleotide. The J gene is TRBJ2-3, the V gene TRBV12-3 or TRBV12-4; no firm D call. The V end was cut by 3 bases, the J end by 2 bases, with 12 bases between. The CDR3 spans 15 residues. DNA of the CDR3: TGTGCCAGCAGTTTTTTTCCGCGAAACACAGATACGCAGTATTTT. Encoded protein: CASSFFPRNTDTQYF.

Note on this clonotype: At one end, the junction sequence differs from germline, possibly due to a read error. In DNA, the CDR3 is TGTGCCAGCAGCCTTACAGTGGCCAAAAGCATTCAGTACTTC. Translation gives CASSLTVAKSIQYF. The J gene is TRBJ2-4, the V gene TRBV11-2; D ambiguous. This CDR3 spans 14 amino acids. CDR1 and CDR2 from the germline V gene are SGHAT and FQNNGV.

This clonotype was counted ten times or more. This chain joins TRBV4-1 and TRBJ1-2; 9 bases are shared with TRBD1. Germline V CDR1 and CDR2: MGHRA, YSYEKL. The CDR3 totals 16 residues. J lost 7 bases, V lost 3 bases, and 12 bases had no gene match. CDR3 region: CASSHEPGTGKGGYTF. The CDR3 DNA reads as TGCGCCAGCAGCCACGAACCCGGGACAGGGAAAGGTGGCTACACCTTC.

This clonotype has just a few counts. The chain links TRBV5-4 to TRBJ1-3; no clear D. From germline, CDR1 is SGHNT and CDR2 YYREEE (reference sequence). The CDR3 extends over 14 amino acids. The V and J ends lost 0 bases and 0 bases respectively, with 4 bases between them. As DNA, the CDR3 is TGTGCCAGCAGCTTGGGGCTCTCTGGAAACACCATATATTTT. This gives the protein CASSLGLSGNTIYF.

As concerns this clonotype: This CDR3 is missing its conserved last phenylalanine or tryptophan, likely due to a read error. This rearrangement joins TRBV11-2 to TRBJ1-2; no firm D call. This CDR3 comprises 15 residues. Germline CDR1 SGHAT, CDR2 FQNNGV. The CDR3, as DNA: TGTGCCAGCAACTTAGTTGAGGTTTTTCTTGGTGGCTACACCTCC. It is translated as CASNLVEVFLGGYTS.

This clonotype showed up just a few times. The chain is built from TRBV6-1 and TRBJ1-1; D may be TRBD1 (5 bases). The ends were cut back, 7 bases at V and 6 bases at J, with 15 bases in the middle. The CDR3 has 13 amino acids. Germline-derived CDR1 and CDR2 are MNHNS and SASEGT. CDR3 protein: CASTIQGTSEAFF. As DNA, the CDR3 is TGTGCCAGCACCATTCAGGGAACGTCTGAAGCTTTCTTT.

Only one count was recorded for this clonotype. V usage is TRBV5-6 and J usage is TRBJ2-7; tentative D call: TRBD1 (6 bases). Germline V CDR1 and CDR2: SGHDT, YYEEEE. Deletions cut 2 bases from V and 7 bases from J, with 13 bases between. This CDR3 has 13 residues. CDR3 residues: CASSLPTGSEQYF. The CDR3 nucleotides read TGTGCCAGCAGCTTACCAACAGGGTCGGAGCAGTACTTC.

There are many counts of this clonotype. The chain recombines TRBV10-2 with TRBJ2-3; D not resolved. V gave up 8 bases and J gave up 4 bases, with 10 bases separating them. The CDR3 sequence is 12 residues long. Germline CDR1 reads WSHSY; CDR2 reads SAAADI. This chain's CDR3 is CASGSTADTQYF. In DNA form, the CDR3 reads TGCGCCAGCGGTTCTACAGCAGATACGCAGTATTTT.

To note about this clonotype: A junction end diverges from the germline sequence, so it may reflect a read error. The gene calls are TRBV12-3 or TRBV12-4 and TRBJ1-1, with 7 positions matching TRBD1. The CDR3 length is 14 residues. Here the CDR3 reads CASRPDREPTEDFF. CDR3 nucleotides: TGTGCCAGCAGACCTGACAGGGAGCCAACTGAAGATTTCTTT.

This clonotype appeared many times. The V call is TRBV6-1, the J call TRBJ2-1, with D maybe TRBD2 (5 bases). Trimming took off 7 bases at V and 8 bases at J, with 12 bases between the two ends. The CDR3 runs 12 residues. Germline CDR1 reads MNHNS; CDR2 reads SASEGT. As DNA, the CDR3 is TGTGCCAGCAAGCGGATAGGCGATGAGCAGTTCTTC. The encoded protein is CASKRIGDEQFF.

In its sample, this clonotype was seen many times. The chain uses TRBV6-6 and TRBJ2-7, with D possibly TRBD1 on 6 matching bases. The V and J ends lost 6 bases and 4 bases respectively, with 13 bases between them. Germline-derived CDR1 and CDR2 are MNHNY and SVGAGI (reference sequence). The CDR3 is 13 residues long. The CDR3 loop reads CASRQQGEYEQYF. CDR3 sequence (DNA): TGTGCCAGCAGACAACAGGGAGAGTACGAGCAGTACTTC.

Points on this clonotype: One base away lies a much larger clone, so this may be a sequencing read error. This sequence joins TRBV12-3 or TRBV12-4 and TRBJ2-3, with a possible D match to TRBD1 (5 bases). The CDR3 consists of 15 residues. The V gene lost 6 bases and the J gene lost 8 bases, with 21 bases spanning the gap. The CDR3 loop is CASRYRQLRAVTQYF. DNA of the CDR3: TGTGCCAGCAGATACCGACAGCTTCGGGCAGTTACGCAGTATTTT.

Points on this clonotype: One end of the junction is discordant with germline, which a read error may explain. The CDR3 nucleotides are TGTGCCAGCAGTCTAGCAGGGGCTAATCAGTCCCAGCACTTT. As protein: CASSLAGANQSQHF. This chain links TRBV6-2 or TRBV6-3 with TRBJ1-5, with D possibly being TRBD1 (6 bases). This CDR3 has 14 amino acids. Looked up from germline, CDR1 is MNHEY and CDR2 is SVGEGT.

The rearrangement uses TRBV5-6 and TRBJ2-3; TRBD1 aligns across 7 bases. The V segment lost 3 bases and the J segment 0 bases; nucleotides outside the gene matches: 4. This CDR3 is 15 amino acids long. From germline, CDR1 is SGHDT and CDR2 YYEEEE. CDR3 sequence (DNA): TGTGCCAGCAGCTCGAGACAGGGTAGCACAGATACGCAGTATTTT. This gives the protein CASSSRQGSTDTQYF.

The V gene is TRBV6-1, the J gene TRBJ2-7, with 7 bases lining up with TRBD2. The V gene's germline CDR1 is MNHNS and CDR2 SASEGT. Losses at the gene ends were 1 base for V and 4 bases for J; bases not matched to a gene: 13. The CDR3 length is 17 residues. The CDR3 reads CASSEGAGGGNLYEQYF. The CDR3 DNA sequence: TGTGCCAGCAGTGAAGGGGCCGGCGGGGGTAACCTGTACGAGCAGTACTTC.